These T cell receptor beta chains were read from a single sample in a study of blood T cell repertoires in COVID-19. TCRdb keeps only in-frame clones here, not all; method: immunoSEQ multiplex PCR. The sample holds about 320,000 clones, around 84% seen once. The sequenced material came from PBMCs or T cells enriched from blood (not recorded which). The receptors derive from a woman aged 30 to 39 who had been exposed to COVID-19. Each CDR3 is given with its conserved first and last residue. Fields, in order: D gene, J gene, clone size, V gene, CDR3 DNA, CDR3 protein. The D gene is left open where the match is weak. Expanded clones are given a class, and other clones once, few, many or no size at all.

>TRBD1|TRBJ1-5|NA|TRBV19
TGTGCCAGTAGTATCCCAGGGGGCTTTCAGCCCCAGCATTTT
CASSIPGGFQPQHF
>TRBD1|TRBJ2-3|NA|TRBV4-1
TGCGCCAGCAGCCTACAGGGGGCAAGTCCAGATACGCAGTATTTT
CASSLQGASPDTQYF
>TRBD2|TRBJ2-1|few|TRBV5-1
TGCGCCAGCAGCTCGGGACTAGCGGGAGGGCCAGGAAATGAGCAGTTCTTC
CASSSGLAGGPGNEQFF
>TRBD1|TRBJ1-2|NA|TRBV28
TGTGCCATCCTCCCCGGGACAGGCCGCGATGGCTACACCTTC
CAILPGTGRDGYTF
>TRBD1|TRBJ2-3|NA|TRBV9
TGTGCCAGCAGCCCCTGGGACAGTCTCGGGGATACGCAGTATTTT
CASSPWDSLGDTQYF
>NA|TRBJ2-1|NA|TRBV30
TGTGCCTGGAGACGAGGGCCGTACAATGAGCAGTTCTTC
CAWRRGPYNEQFF
>NA|TRBJ2-7|many|TRBV30
TGTGCCTGGAGTTCACGGACTCGGGGAGAGCAGTACTTC
CAWSSRTRGEQYF
>TRBD1|TRBJ1-5|NA|TRBV28
TGTGCCAGCAGTTTTTCGGGACAGGGGAATCAGCCCCAGCATTTT
CASSFSGQGNQPQHF
>NA|TRBJ1-4|NA|TRBV2
TGTGCCAGCAGTCCGACGGAGGTCTATGAAAAACTGTTTTTT
CASSPTEVYEKLFF
>NA|TRBJ1-3|NA|TRBV9
TGTGCCAGCAGCCCCCTCGGGACAACAGCCCTCTCTGGAAACACCATATATTTT
CASSPLGTTALSGNTIYF
>NA|TRBJ2-7|NA|TRBV7-2
TGTGCCAGCAGTACTCCCGGCGGGGCCTACGAGCAGTACTTC
CASSTPGGAYEQYF
>NA|TRBJ1-1|NA|TRBV21-1
TGTGCCAGCATTCTTCGGAGAGCACAGGGCGGTCGGACTGAAGCTTTCTTT
CASILRRAQGGRTEAFF
>NA|TRBJ1-1|NA|TRBV7-3
TGTGCCAGCAGCTTGCAGGGTCCCACTCAAGCTTTCTTT
CASSLQGPTQAFF
>NA|TRBJ1-2|few|TRBV2
TGTGCCAGCAGTGAGGCCAGACTCTATGGCTACACCTTC
CASSEARLYGYTF
>TRBD1|TRBJ1-2|few|TRBV28
TGTGCCAGCAGCCGTCCTCCGGGACAGCTCTATGGCTACACCTTC
CASSRPPGQLYGYTF
>NA|TRBJ1-6|NA|TRBV6-5
TGTGCCAGCGCGGCAGCTAGCTCCTATAATTCACCCCTCCACTTT
CASAAASSYNSPLHF
>TRBD2|TRBJ2-1|few|TRBV28
TGTGCCAGCAGTTCCGTGGCGGGAGTGACGAATGAGCAGTTCTTC
CASSSVAGVTNEQFF
>TRBD1|TRBJ1-3|NA|TRBV15
TGTGCCACATCACAGGGGGCGGCTTTTGGAAACACCATATATTTT
CATSQGAAFGNTIYF
>TRBD1|TRBJ2-5|NA|TRBV18
TGTGCCAGCTCCCGAAAGGACAGGTTACAAGAGACCCAGTACTTC
CASSRKDRLQETQYF
>NA|TRBJ2-7|NA|TRBV5-1
TGCGCCAGCAGCTTGGACGGGAGCTCCTACGAGCAGTACTTC
CASSLDGSSYEQYF
>TRBD1|TRBJ2-3|NA|TRBV6-2/TRBV6-3
TGTGCCAGCACCCCGACAGGGAGCGCAGATACGCAGTATTTT
CASTPTGSADTQYF
>NA|TRBJ2-2|NA|TRBV30
TGTGCCTGGAGTGTATTGAGGGCTGGAGGGTCCCTCACCGGGGAGCTGTTTTTT
CAWSVLRAGGSLTGELFF
>TRBD1|TRBJ1-5|NA|TRBV19
TGTGCCAGTAGCGCGCGGGACAGACTAAATCAGCCCCAGCATTTT
CASSARDRLNQPQHF
>TRBD2|TRBJ2-1|once|TRBV2
TGTGCCAGCAGTGATTTAATGGGACTAGCGGGGAGAAGCTCCTACAATGAGCAGTTCTTC
CASSDLMGLAGRSSYNEQFF
>TRBD2|TRBJ2-7|NA|TRBV7-2
TGTGCCAGCAGCTTACTAATCGCTAGCGGGAACGAGCAGTACTTC
CASSLLIASGNEQYF
>TRBD1|TRBJ2-3|once|TRBV28
TGTGCCAGCAATTCGGGACAGGCCACAGATACGCAGTATTTT
CASNSGQATDTQYF